The present T cell receptor beta chain was sequenced within a study of blood T cell repertoires in COVID-19. In the study overall: The United States, Italy and Spain were the sources of the acute and convalescent COVID-19 samples. The cDNA or gDNA used as material had been derived from T cells, B-cell-depleted T cells, or PBMCs.

Among Cohort 3 donors, those recovered had two negative PCRs, clearance, or symptom resolution. Trimming took 5 bases from V and 6 from J, leaving 17 bases between them. The germline gives CDR1 GTSNPN, CDR2 SVGIG (reference sequence). This CDR3 contains 14 residues. Methods used by the authors: Reference gene primer amplification yielded estimated nucleated cell counts. Assay: immunoSEQ multiplex PCR; the TCRdb copy retains only in-frame clones and omits some. That table gives V, J and clone size, and the DNA gave D and trimming. The sample yields 200,000 to 250,000 clones, 70% to 90% seen once. The sequenced material came from PBMCs or T cells enriched from blood (not recorded which). The chain links TRBV30 to TRBJ1-5, with D possibly being TRBD1 (6 bases). The clonotype was recovered from a man younger than 45 who had recovered from COVID-19. This chain's CDR3 is CAWGTGRGSQPQHF. The CDR3, as DNA: TGTGCCTGGGGGACCGGCAGGGGAAGTCAGCCCCAGCATTTT. The whole variable domain, remainder taken from reference TRBV30 and TRBJ1-5, is SQTIHQWPATLVQPVGSPLSLECTVEGTSNPNLYWYRQAAGRGLQLLFYSVGIGQISSEVPQNLSASRPQDRQFILSSKKLLLSDSGFYLCAWGTGRGSQPQHFGDGTRLSIL.